The clone carrying this TCR beta chain was seen at least ten times. This sample stems from a study of T cells in Graves' hyperthyroidism and ophthalmopathy. Authors of the study amplified TCR beta CDR3 regions from RNA transcripts. The HTBI primer set served for first-round RT-PCR of the TCR CDR3. Via MiXCR, TCRdb re-called the multiplex PCR reads, giving one row per CDR3 protein. The table records around 620,000 distinct CDR3 sequences, 46% of them present only once. Germline lookup yields CDR1 SGHRS and CDR2 YFSETQ. The J segment lost 2 bases and the V segment lost 4 bases, leaving 1 base of the junction unmatched. This CDR3 region has 13 residues.

Material for sequencing was peripheral blood or thyroid tissue (not recorded which). This chain links TRBV5-1 with TRBJ2-7; TRBD2 matches at 9 bases. The sequence was obtained from an adult woman with Graves' disease, either hyperthyroidism or ophthalmopathy (not recorded which). Here the CDR3 DNA reads TGCGCCAGCAGCCCTAGCGGGGCCTACGAGCAGTACTTC. Protein sequence: CASSPSGAYEQYF.